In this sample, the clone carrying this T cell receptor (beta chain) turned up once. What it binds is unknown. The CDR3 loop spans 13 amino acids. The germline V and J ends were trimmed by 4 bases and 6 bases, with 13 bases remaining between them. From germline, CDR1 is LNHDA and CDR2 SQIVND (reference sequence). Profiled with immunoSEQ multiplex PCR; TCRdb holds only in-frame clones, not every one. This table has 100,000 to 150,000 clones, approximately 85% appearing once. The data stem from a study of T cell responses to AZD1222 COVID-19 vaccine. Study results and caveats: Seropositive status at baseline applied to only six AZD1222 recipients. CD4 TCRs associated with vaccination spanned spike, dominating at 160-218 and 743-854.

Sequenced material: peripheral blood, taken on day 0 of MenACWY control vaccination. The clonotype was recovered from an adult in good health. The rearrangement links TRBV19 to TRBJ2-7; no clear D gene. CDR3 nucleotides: TGTGCCAGTAGTAGTACAGCCTGGGGCGAGCAGTACTTC. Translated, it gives CASSSTAWGEQYF.